This TCR beta chain appears in the sequencing data of a study of blood T cell repertoires in COVID-19. On the study more broadly: Material from acute and convalescent COVID-19 was sourced from the United States, Italy and Spain.

The protocol was immunoSEQ multiplex PCR, while the TCRdb copy is restricted to in-frame clones and leaves out a portion. The table shows around 190,000 clones, with 84% occurring only once. The CDR3 totals 13 residues. CDR1 and CDR2 from the germline V gene are KGHSH and LQKENI. Trimming removed 5 bases from V and 2 bases from J, with 10 bases in between. Sequences were obtained from peripheral blood. This receptor was identified in a human donor in a cohort sampled during active COVID-19. The rearrangement uses TRBV18 and TRBJ2-7; tentative D call: TRBD1 (6 bases). CDR3 sequence reads: CASSSTGAYEQYF. DNA for the CDR3: TGTGCCAGCTCATCGACAGGAGCCTACGAGCAGTACTTC.